The rows below give T cell receptor beta chains drawn from one sample of a study of cytomegalovirus exposure and HLA in healthy donors. Sequenced by immunoSEQ multiplex PCR; TCRdb stores in-frame clones only, minus some. The sample includes 100,000 to 120,000 clones, around 70% of them seen just once. Input material: PBMCs. The source of these receptors is a man in his forties in good health and CMV-seronegative. The CDR3 runs from the conserved cysteine through the conserved F or W. Each record gives: J gene, clone size, V gene, D gene, CDR3 DNA, CDR3 protein. A D gene is named only where the DNA matches it firmly. Size tells how often a clone was seen (once, few, many) or the class of an expanded clone, and some rows leave it out.

>TRBJ1-3|-|TRBV18|TRBD1
TGTGCCAGCTCACACGACAGGGGATCTGGAAACACCATATATTTT
CASSHDRGSGNTIYF
>TRBJ1-2|-|TRBV10-3|-
TGTGCCATCAGTGAGACGGGCTATGGCTACACCTTC
CAISETGYGYTF
>TRBJ2-7|few|TRBV4-1|TRBD2
TGCGCCAGCAGCCCAGGGACTAGCGGTTACGAGCAGTACTTC
CASSPGTSGYEQYF
>TRBJ2-7|-|TRBV6-5|-
TGTGCCAGCAGTTACCTTCCAGGGGTCTACGAGCAGTACTTC
CASSYLPGVYEQYF
>TRBJ1-2|-|TRBV18|TRBD1
TGTGCCAGCTCAGAATGGGGCCCCACAGGGGTGAACTATGGCTACACCTTC
CASSEWGPTGVNYGYTF
>TRBJ1-2|-|TRBV29-1|TRBD1
TGCAGCGCCCAGGGGGCGCAGGGCTACACCTTC
CSAQGAQGYTF
>TRBJ1-2|-|TRBV14|TRBD1
TGTGCCAGCAGCCCCATAACCCCGGGACAGGTTAGAGGTGGCTACACCTTC
CASSPITPGQVRGGYTF
>TRBJ1-5|-|TRBV7-8|-
TGTGCCAGCAGCTTAGGGTGGTTACAGAGCAATCAGCCCCAGCATTTT
CASSLGWLQSNQPQHF
>TRBJ1-6|-|TRBV27|-
TGTGCCAGCAGTTTATGGCTGGGCGCGGGGAATTCACCCCTCCACTTT
CASSLWLGAGNSPLHF
>TRBJ2-2|-|TRBV19|TRBD2
TGTGCCAGTAGTATAGCAGCGGGAGTTGCCGGGGAGCTGTTTTTT
CASSIAAGVAGELFF
>TRBJ1-2|-|TRBV7-8|-
TGTGCCAGCAGCTTAATGAGGGAACCCAACTATGGCTACACCTTC
CASSLMREPNYGYTF
>TRBJ2-3|-|TRBV11-3|TRBD2
TGTGCCAGCAGCCCTCCCTCGGGGGGAACAGATACGCAGTATTTT
CASSPPSGGTDTQYF
>TRBJ1-4|few|TRBV5-1|-
TGCGCCAGCAGCTCCCTTACAGGGCTTAATGAAAAACTGTTTTTT
CASSSLTGLNEKLFF
>TRBJ2-2|-|TRBV10-1|-
TGCGCCAGCAGTGGAATCGGCGGGAAAAGGGGAACCGGGGAGCTGTTTTTT
CASSGIGGKRGTGELFF
>TRBJ2-7|once|TRBV7-9|TRBD1
TGTGCCAGCAGCTCCTGGGACAGGGGGACTTACGAGCAGTACTTC
CASSSWDRGTYEQYF
>TRBJ1-5|-|TRBV19|-
TGTGCCAGTATTAAACAGGGAGATGGCAATCAGCCCCAGCATTTT
CASIKQGDGNQPQHF
>TRBJ2-7|-|TRBV6-5|TRBD1
TGTGCCAGCAGTTACTCGGACAGGGACGCCTACGAGCAGTACTTC
CASSYSDRDAYEQYF
>TRBJ2-1|once|TRBV19|TRBD1
TGTGCCAGTACTCCGGGACAGGGCTCCTACAATGAGCAGTTCTTC
CASTPGQGSYNEQFF
>TRBJ1-2|once|TRBV7-9|-
TGTGCCAGCAGCTTAGTGGACAAAGTCTATGGCTACACCTTC
CASSLVDKVYGYTF
>TRBJ1-4|medium-sized|TRBV6-1|-
TGTGCCAGCAGTACGGGGGGCACTAATGAAAAACTGTTTTTT
CASSTGGTNEKLFF
>TRBJ1-3|-|TRBV19|-
TGTGCTATGGAACAGGGAAACACCATATATTTT
CAMEQGNTIYF
>TRBJ1-2|-|TRBV4-1|TRBD1
TGCGCCAGCAGCACGACAGGGACTAACTATGGCTACACCTTC
CASSTTGTNYGYTF
>TRBJ1-6|-|TRBV4-3|-
TGCGCCAGCAGCCAAAGAGGGGGGGTTTCACCCCTCCACTTT
CASSQRGGVSPLHF
>TRBJ2-1|-|TRBV13|TRBD1
TGTGCCAGCAGCCCCGAGAATATGGACAGGGTCTGGGACAATGAGCAGTTCTTC
CASSPENMDRVWDNEQFF
>TRBJ1-2|-|TRBV5-1|-
TGCGCCAGCAGCCCTGACAGGAAAACGAACTATGGCTACACCTTC
CASSPDRKTNYGYTF
>TRBJ1-1|once|TRBV10-3|-
TGTGCCATCAGTAAGGAGGTGAACACTGAAGCTTTCTTT
CAISKEVNTEAFF
>TRBJ2-7|-|TRBV7-2|TRBD2
TGTGCCAGCAGCCCCACTAGCGGGAGGAACAACGAGCAGTACTTC
CASSPTSGRNNEQYF